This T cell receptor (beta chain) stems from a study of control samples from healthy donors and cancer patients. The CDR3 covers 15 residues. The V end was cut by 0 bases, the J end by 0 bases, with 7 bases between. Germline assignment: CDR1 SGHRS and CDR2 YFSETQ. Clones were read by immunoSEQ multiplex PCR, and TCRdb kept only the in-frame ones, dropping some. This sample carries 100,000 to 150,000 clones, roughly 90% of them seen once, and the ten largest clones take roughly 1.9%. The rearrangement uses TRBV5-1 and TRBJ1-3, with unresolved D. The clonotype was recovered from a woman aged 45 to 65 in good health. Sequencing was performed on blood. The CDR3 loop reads CASSLEGNSGNTIYF. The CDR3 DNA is TGCGCCAGCAGCTTGGAGGGTAACTCTGGAAACACCATATATTTT.